This T cell receptor (beta chain) was sequenced in a study of immune characterization of retroperitoneal liposarcoma (dated by TCRdb to about 2019). As regards this clonotype: Its antigen remains unidentified. No per-base quality is available; no much larger clone lies one base away.

Library preparation used PCR. The sequencer was a NextSeq 500. Using fastp trimming at Q25 and MiXCR clonotype assembly, TCRdb reanalyzed the public sequencing data and kept in-frame beta chains. Each entry is one CDR3 protein sequence, shown with its most common DNA and genes. This sample has around 11,000 distinct CDR3 sequences in its table, and about 25% of those were observed once. The ten biggest clones cover around 20% of the sample. V and J lose 3 bases and 6 bases, and a span of 10 bases separates them. Inclusive of the bounding cysteine and phenylalanine, the CDR3 is 13 residues long. Left in the record is the CDR3 DNA by itself, 39 bases read in frame from the first base.

The V and J segments used are TRBV12-3 or TRBV12-4 and TRBJ2-3; TRBD2 is perhaps the D gene, given 6 matching bases. What was sequenced was blood. The source is a male donor with retroperitoneal liposarcoma. The CDR3 in this case is CASSFGGRDTQYF. The base sequence is TGTGCCAGCAGTTTCGGGGGACGCGATACGCAGTATTTT.